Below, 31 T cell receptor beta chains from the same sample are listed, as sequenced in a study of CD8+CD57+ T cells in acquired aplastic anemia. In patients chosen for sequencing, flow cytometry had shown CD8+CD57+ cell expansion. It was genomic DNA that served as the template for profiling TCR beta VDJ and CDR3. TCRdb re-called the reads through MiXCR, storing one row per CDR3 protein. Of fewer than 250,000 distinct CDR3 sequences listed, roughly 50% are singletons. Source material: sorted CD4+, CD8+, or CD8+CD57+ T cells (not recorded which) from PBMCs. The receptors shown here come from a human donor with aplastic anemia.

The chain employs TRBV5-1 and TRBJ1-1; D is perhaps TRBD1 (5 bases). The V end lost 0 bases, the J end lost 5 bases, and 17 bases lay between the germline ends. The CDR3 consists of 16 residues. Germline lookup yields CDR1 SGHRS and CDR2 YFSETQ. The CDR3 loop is CASSLAAAGFGTEAFF. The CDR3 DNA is TGCGCCAGCAGCTTGGCGGCGGCAGGGTTTGGGACTGAAGCTTTCTTT.

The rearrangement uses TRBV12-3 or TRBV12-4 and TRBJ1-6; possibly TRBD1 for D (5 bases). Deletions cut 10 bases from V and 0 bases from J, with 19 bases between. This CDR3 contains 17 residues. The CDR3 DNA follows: TGTGCCACTAATCGAGGGACGTCTGCCTCCTATAATTCACCCCTCCACTTT. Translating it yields CATNRGTSASYNSPLHF.

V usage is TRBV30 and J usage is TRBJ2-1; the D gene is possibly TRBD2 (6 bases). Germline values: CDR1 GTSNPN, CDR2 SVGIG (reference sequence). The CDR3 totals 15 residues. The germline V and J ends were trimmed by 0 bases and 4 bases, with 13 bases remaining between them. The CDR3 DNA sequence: TGTGCCTGGAGTGTAGGAATAGCGGCTTACAATGAGCAGTTCTTC. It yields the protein CAWSVGIAAYNEQFF.

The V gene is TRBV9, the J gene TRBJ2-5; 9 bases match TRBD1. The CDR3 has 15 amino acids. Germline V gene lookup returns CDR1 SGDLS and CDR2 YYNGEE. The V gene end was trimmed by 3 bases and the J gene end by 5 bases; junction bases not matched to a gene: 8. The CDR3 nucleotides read TGTGCCAGCAGCGCCGGACAGGGGACGTATGAGACCCAGTACTTC. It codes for CASSAGQGTYETQYF. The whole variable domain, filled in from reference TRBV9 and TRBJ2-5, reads DSGVTQTPKHLITATGQRVTLRCSPRSGDLSVYWYQQSLDQGLQFLIQYYNGEERAKGNILERFSAQQFPDLHSELNLSSLELGDSALYFCASSAGQGTYETQYFGPGTRLLVL.

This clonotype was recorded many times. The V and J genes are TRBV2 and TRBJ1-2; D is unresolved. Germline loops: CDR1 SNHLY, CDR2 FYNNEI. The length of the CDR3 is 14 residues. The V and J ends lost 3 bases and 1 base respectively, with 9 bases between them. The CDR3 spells CASSDGVLNYGYTF. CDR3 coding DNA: TGTGCCAGCAGTGACGGGGTGCTTAACTATGGCTACACCTTC.

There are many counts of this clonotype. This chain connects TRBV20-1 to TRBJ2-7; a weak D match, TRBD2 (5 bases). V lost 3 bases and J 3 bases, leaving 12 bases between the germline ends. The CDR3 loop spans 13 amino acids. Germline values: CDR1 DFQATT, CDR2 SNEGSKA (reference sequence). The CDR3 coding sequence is TGCAGTGCTAGTAAGCCAGGAGGCTACGAGCAGTACTTC. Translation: CSASKPGGYEQYF.

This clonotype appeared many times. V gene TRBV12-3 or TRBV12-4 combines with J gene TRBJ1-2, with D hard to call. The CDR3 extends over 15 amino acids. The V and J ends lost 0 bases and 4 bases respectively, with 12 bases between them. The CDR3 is CASSLAVAGGYGYTF. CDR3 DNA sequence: TGTGCCAGCAGTTTAGCGGTCGCCGGTGGCTATGGCTACACCTTC.

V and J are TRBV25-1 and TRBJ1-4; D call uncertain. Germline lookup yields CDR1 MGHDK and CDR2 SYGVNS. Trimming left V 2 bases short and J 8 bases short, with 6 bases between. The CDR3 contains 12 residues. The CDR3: CASSEPSEKLFF. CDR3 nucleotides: TGTGCCAGCAGTGAACCGAGCGAAAAACTGTTTTTT. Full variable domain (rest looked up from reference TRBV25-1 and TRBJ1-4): EADIYQTPRYLVIGTGKKITLECSQTMGHDKMYWYQQDPGMELHLIHYSYGVNSTEKGDLSSESTVSRIRTEHFPLTLESARPSHTSQYLCASSEPSEKLFFGSGTQLSVL.

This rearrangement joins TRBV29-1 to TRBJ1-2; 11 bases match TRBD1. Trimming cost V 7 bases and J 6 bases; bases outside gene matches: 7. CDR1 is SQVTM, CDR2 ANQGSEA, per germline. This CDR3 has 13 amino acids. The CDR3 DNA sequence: TGCAGCGCAAGGACAGGGGGCGCGGATGGCTACACCTTC. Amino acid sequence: CSARTGGADGYTF.

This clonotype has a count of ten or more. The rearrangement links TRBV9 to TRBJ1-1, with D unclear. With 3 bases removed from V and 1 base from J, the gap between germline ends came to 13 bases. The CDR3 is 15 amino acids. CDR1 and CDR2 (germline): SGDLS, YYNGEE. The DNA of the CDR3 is TGTGCCAGCAGCGCCGCCGCCCGGAGGAACACTGAAGCTTTCTTT. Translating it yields CASSAAARRNTEAFF.

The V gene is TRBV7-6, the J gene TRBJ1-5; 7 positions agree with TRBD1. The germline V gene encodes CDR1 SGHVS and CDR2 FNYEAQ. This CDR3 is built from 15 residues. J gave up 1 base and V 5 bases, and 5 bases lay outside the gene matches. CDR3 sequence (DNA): TGTGCCAGCAGCGAACAGGGGATAAGCAATCAGCCCCAGCATTTT. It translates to CASSEQGISNQPQHF.

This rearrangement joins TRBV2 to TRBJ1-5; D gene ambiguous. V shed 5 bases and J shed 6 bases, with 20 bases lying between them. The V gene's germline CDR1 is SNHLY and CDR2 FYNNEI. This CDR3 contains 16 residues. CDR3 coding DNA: TGTGCCAGCAGTCCCTCCGGCCAGCTCCTAGGTCAGCCCCAGCATTTT. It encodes CASSPSGQLLGQPQHF.

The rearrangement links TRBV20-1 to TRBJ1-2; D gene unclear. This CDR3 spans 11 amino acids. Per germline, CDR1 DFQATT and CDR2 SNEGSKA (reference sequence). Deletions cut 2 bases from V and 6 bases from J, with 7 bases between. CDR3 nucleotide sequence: TGCAGTGCTAGAATGGACCATGGCTACACCTTC. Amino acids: CSARMDHGYTF.

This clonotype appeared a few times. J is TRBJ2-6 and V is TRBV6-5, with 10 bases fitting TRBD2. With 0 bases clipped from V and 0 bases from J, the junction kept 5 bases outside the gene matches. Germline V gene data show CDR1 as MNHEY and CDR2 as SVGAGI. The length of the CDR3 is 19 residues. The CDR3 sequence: CASSYSLAGAFSGANVLTF. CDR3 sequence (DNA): TGTGCCAGCAGTTACTCCCTAGCGGGGGCCTTCTCTGGGGCCAACGTCCTGACTTTC.

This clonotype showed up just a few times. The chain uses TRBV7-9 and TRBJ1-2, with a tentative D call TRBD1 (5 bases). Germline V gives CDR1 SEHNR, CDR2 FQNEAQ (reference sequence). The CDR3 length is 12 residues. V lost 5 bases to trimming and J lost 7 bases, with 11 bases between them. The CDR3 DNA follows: TGTGCCAGCAGCACCGGGGCAGGTGGCTACACCTTC. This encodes CASSTGAGGYTF.

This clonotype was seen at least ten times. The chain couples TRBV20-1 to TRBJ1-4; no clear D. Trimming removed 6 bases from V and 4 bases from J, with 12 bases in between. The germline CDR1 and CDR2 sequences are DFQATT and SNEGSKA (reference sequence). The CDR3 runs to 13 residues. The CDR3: CSASARINEKLFF. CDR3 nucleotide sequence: TGCAGTGCCTCCGCCCGGATTAATGAAAAACTGTTTTTT.

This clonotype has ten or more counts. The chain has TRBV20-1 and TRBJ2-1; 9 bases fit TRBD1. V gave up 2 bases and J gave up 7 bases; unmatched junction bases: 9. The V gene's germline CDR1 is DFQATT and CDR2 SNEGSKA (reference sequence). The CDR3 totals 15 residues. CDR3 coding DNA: TGCAGTGCTAGACCCTCCGGGACAGGGTCGAATGAGCAGTTCTTC. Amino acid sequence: CSARPSGTGSNEQFF.

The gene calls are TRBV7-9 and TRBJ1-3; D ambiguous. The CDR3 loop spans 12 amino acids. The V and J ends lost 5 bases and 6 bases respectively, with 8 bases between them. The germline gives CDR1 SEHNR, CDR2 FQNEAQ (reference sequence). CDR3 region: CASSPETNTIYF. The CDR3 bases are TGTGCCAGCAGCCCAGAGACAAACACCATATATTTT.

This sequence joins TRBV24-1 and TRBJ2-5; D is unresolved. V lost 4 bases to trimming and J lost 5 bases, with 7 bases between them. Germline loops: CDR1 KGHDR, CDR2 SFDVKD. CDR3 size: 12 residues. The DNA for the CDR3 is TGTGCCACCAGTGACTCGGATGAGACCCAGTACTTC. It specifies CATSDSDETQYF.

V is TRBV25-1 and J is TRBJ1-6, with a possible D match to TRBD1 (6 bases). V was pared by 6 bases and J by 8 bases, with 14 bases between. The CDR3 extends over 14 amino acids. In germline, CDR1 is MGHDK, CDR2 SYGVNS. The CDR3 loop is CASSRSGGDSPLHF. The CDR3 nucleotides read TGTGCCAGCAGCCGGTCTGGGGGCGATTCACCCCTCCACTTT.

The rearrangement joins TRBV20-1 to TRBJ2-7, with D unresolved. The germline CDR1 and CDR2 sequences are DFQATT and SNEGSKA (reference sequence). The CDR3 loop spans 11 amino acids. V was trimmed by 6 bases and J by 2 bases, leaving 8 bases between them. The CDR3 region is CSALATYEQYF. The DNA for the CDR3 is TGCAGTGCCCTTGCTACCTACGAGCAGTACTTC.

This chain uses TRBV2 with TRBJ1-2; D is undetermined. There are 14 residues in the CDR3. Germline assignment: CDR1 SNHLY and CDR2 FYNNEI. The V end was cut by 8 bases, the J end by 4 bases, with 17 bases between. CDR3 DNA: TGTGCCAGCGGTCCGAAGGCAGAAGTCTATGGCTACACCTTC. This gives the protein CASGPKAEVYGYTF.

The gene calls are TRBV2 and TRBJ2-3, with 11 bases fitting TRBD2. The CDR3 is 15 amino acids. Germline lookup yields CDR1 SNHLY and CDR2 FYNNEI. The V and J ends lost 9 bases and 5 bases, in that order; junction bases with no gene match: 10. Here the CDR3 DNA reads TGTGCCAGAAGACTTAGCGGGAGGGCCGTAGATACGCAGTATTTT. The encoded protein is CARRLSGRAVDTQYF.

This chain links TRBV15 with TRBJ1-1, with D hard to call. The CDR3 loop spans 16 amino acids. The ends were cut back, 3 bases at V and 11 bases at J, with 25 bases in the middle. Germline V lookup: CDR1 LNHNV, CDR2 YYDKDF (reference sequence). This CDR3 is CATSSQWEVGVTYAFF. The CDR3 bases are TGTGCCACCAGCAGCCAGTGGGAGGTCGGAGTCACGTACGCTTTCTTT.

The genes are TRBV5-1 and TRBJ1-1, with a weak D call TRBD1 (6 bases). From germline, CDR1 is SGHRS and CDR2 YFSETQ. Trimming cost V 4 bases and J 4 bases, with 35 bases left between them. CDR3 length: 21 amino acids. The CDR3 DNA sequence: TGCGCCAGCAGCCCACGACTTGGCGTGGGGGGGCTTGTCCGTTTTGGCACTGAAGCTTTCTTT. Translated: CASSPRLGVGGLVRFGTEAFF.

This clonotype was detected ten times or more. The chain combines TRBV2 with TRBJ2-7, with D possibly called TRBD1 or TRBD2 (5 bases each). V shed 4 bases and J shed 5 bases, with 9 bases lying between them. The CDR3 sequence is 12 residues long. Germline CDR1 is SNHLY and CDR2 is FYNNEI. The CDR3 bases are TGTGCCAGCAGTGGAGGGGCCCACGAGCAGTACTTC. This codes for CASSGGAHEQYF.

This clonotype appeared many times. This CDR3 is CASNTGYQETQYF. In nucleotides, the CDR3 is TGTGCCAGCAATACAGGGTACCAAGAGACCCAGTACTTC. The genes are TRBV2 and TRBJ2-5; possibly TRBD1 for D (6 bases). The germline V and J ends were trimmed by 7 bases and 0 bases, with 9 bases remaining between them. Germline-derived CDR1 and CDR2 are SNHLY and FYNNEI. The CDR3 totals 13 residues.

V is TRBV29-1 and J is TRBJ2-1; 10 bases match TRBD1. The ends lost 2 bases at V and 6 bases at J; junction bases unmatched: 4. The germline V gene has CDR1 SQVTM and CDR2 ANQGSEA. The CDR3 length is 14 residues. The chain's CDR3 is CSVELRTGGNEQFF. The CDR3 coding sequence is TGCAGCGTTGAACTTCGGACAGGGGGCAATGAGCAGTTCTTC.

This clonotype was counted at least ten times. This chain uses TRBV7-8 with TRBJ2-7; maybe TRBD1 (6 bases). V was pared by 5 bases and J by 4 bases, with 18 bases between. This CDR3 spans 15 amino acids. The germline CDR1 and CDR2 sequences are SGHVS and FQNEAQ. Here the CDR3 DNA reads TGTGCCAGCAGCACCGAGGGGGACACGTATTACGAGCAGTACTTC. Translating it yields CASSTEGDTYYEQYF. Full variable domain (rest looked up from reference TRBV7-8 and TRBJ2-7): GAGVSQSPRYKVAKRGQDVALRCDPISGHVSLFWYQQALGQGPEFLTYFQNEAQLDKSGLPSDRFFAERPEGSVSTLKIQRTQQEDSAVYLCASSTEGDTYYEQYFGPGTRLTVT.

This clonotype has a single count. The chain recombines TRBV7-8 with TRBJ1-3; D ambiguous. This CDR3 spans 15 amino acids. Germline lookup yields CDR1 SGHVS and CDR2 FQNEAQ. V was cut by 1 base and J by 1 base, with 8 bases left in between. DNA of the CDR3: TGTGCCAGCAGCTTAGGGGTGGCATCTGGAAACACCATATATTTT. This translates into CASSLGVASGNTIYF.

The CDR3 DNA sequence: TGTGCCAGCAGCTCAGACAGGACCCTCGAGCAGTACGTC. It specifies CASSSDRTLEQYV. The rearrangement uses TRBV7-9 and TRBJ2-7; TRBD1 is a possible D gene (6 bases). From germline, CDR1 is SEHNR and CDR2 FQNEAQ (reference sequence). V was shortened by 4 bases and J by 6 bases, with 13 bases between the two germline ends. CDR3 length: 13 residues.